Presented here are 21 T cell receptor beta chains from one specimen sequenced in a study of T-cell reconstitution after alpha-beta-depleted transplantation in children (dated by TCRdb to about 2016). The method was PCR. TCRdb names Illumina HiSeq 2500 as the instrument used. TCR libraries were prepared with molecular barcoding, using unique molecular identifiers to normalize TCRbeta repertoire quantification. The public reads were quality trimmed at Q25 with fastp and then assembled into clones with MiXCR by TCRdb, keeping productive beta chains. Entries are consolidated by CDR3 protein sequence, retaining the most common genes and DNA. This sample has 700,000 to 950,000 distinct CDR3 sequences in its table, and roughly 15% of those were observed once. Of the sample, about 5% falls within the top ten clones. The sample's treatment or condition, from its label and the paper: allogeneic hematopoietic cell transplantation with graft depleted of TCRalphabeta T cells and CD19 B cells.

The sequences come from PBMCs, mostly from graft donor cells, collected 360 days after TCRalphabeta/CD19-depleted stem cell transplant. These receptors were collected from a male patient under 18 who had a stem cell transplant for acute lymphoblastic leukemia, so the T cells may come from the graft donor.

V usage is TRBV3-1 and J usage is TRBJ2-3; TRBD1 matches 8 bases. Germline-derived CDR1 and CDR2 are LGHDT and YNNKEL (reference sequence). V lost 5 bases and J lost 2; bases outside the gene matches: 9. This CDR3 is built from 16 residues. The CDR3 protein is CASSFLQGAPTDTQYF. DNA of the CDR3: TGTGCCAGCAGCTTTCTTCAGGGGGCGCCCACAGATACGCAGTATTTT.

J is TRBJ1-5 and V is TRBV24-1; unclear D gene. Deletions cut 5 bases from V and 0 bases from J, with 4 bases between. The CDR3 is made up of 13 amino acids. CDR1 and CDR2 from the germline V gene are KGHDR and SFDVKD. CDR3 nucleotides: TGTGCCACCAGTGTCGATAGCAATCAGCCCCAGCATTTT. Encoded protein: CATSVDSNQPQHF.

This clonotype turned up a few times. CDR3 in DNA: TGCAGTGCTAGAGAGAGCGGGAGAAGCGGGGAGCAGTACTTC. Translated: CSARESGRSGEQYF. V and J are TRBV20-1 and TRBJ2-7, with 8 bases aligning to TRBD2. This CDR3 comprises 14 residues. After removal of 0 bases from V and 7 bases from J, the junction contained 8 bases not matched to a gene. The germline CDR1 and CDR2 sequences are DFQATT and SNEGSKA (reference sequence).

This clonotype was seen a few times. V gene TRBV6-1 combines with J gene TRBJ1-6; 10 nucleotides match TRBD1. The CDR3 covers 15 residues. CDR1 is MNHNS and CDR2 is SASEGT in the germline V gene. J lost 12 bases, V lost 5 bases, and 10 bases had no gene match. DNA for the CDR3: TGTGCCAGCAGTAAGGGACAGGGGTTAGATAGACCCCTCCACTTT. This codes for CASSKGQGLDRPLHF.

This clonotype showed up just a few times. The rearrangement links TRBV12-3 or TRBV12-4 to TRBJ1-5; possibly TRBD1 for D (6 bases). This CDR3 has 13 amino acids. The ends were cut back, 4 bases at V and 4 bases at J, with 8 bases in the middle. The CDR3 loop reads CASSWTANQPQHF. DNA for the CDR3: TGTGCCAGCAGTTGGACAGCTAATCAGCCCCAGCATTTT.

This rearrangement joins TRBV5-1 to TRBJ2-1; either TRBD1 or TRBD2 may fit D (5 bases each). V lost 2 bases to trimming and J lost 1 base, with 10 bases between them. The CDR3 spans 15 residues. Per the germline V gene, CDR1 is SGHRS and CDR2 is YFSETQ. CDR3 nucleotides: TGCGCCAGCAGCTTCCCGGGACGGTCCTACAATGAGCAGTTCTTC. Its translation is CASSFPGRSYNEQFF.

This clonotype was recorded at least ten times. The rearrangement uses TRBV6-1 and TRBJ2-7; D is uncertain. V was cut by 6 bases and J by 3 bases, with 12 bases left in between. The CDR3 loop spans 13 amino acids. CDR1 MNHNS and CDR2 SASEGT come from the germline V gene. The CDR3 nucleotides are TGTGCCAGCAGCCCTTCTGATATCTACGAGCAGTACTTC. Translation gives CASSPSDIYEQYF.

V gene TRBV14 combines with J gene TRBJ1-1; D ambiguous. There are 19 residues in the CDR3. Trimming stripped 2 bases from V and 4 bases from J, with 26 bases between. The germline V gene has CDR1 SGHDN and CDR2 FVKESK. Written as DNA, the CDR3 is TGTGCCAGCAGCCAATTAACCTCGGTGGCCTGGAGTGGGTTCACTGAAGCTTTCTTT. Translated, it gives CASSQLTSVAWSGFTEAFF.

V usage is TRBV4-1 and J usage is TRBJ2-7, with 7 bases lining up with TRBD1. V trimming: 1 base; J trimming: 5 bases; junction bases outside the gene matches: 5. This CDR3 has 14 amino acids. Germline V CDR1 and CDR2: MGHRA, YSYEKL. CDR3 residues: CASSQGQGSNEQYF. CDR3 sequence (DNA): TGCGCCAGCAGCCAAGGACAGGGAAGTAACGAGCAGTACTTC.

This clonotype came up a few times. The V and J genes are TRBV24-1 and TRBJ1-1; D call uncertain. Germline V gene sequence: CDR1 KGHDR, CDR2 SFDVKD. There are 15 residues in the CDR3. Trimming pared 2 bases from V and 1 base from J, leaving 10 bases between. The CDR3 loop reads CATSDSQRPNTEAFF. For the CDR3, the DNA is TGTGCCACCAGTGATTCTCAGAGACCGAACACTGAAGCTTTCTTT.

This rearrangement joins TRBV6-1 to TRBJ1-5; D unresolved. V was pared by 0 bases and J by 0 bases, with 12 bases between. CDR1 is MNHNS, CDR2 SASEGT, per germline. This CDR3 has 17 amino acids. CDR3 sequence reads: CASSEASFVYSNQPQHF. In DNA, the CDR3 is TGTGCCAGCAGTGAAGCTTCCTTTGTCTATAGCAATCAGCCCCAGCATTTT.

J is TRBJ2-7 and V is TRBV5-1; TRBD1 might be the D (5 bases). The germline CDR1 and CDR2 sequences are SGHRS and YFSETQ. Deletions cut 0 bases from V and 0 bases from J, with 16 bases between. The CDR3 is made up of 17 amino acids. This CDR3 is CASSLGSWTWSSYEQYF. In DNA form, the CDR3 reads TGCGCCAGCAGCTTGGGCTCCTGGACATGGAGCTCCTACGAGCAGTACTTC.

This clonotype showed up just a few times. This chain joins TRBV18 and TRBJ2-3; perhaps TRBD1 as D (6 bases). Looked up from germline, CDR1 is KGHSH and CDR2 is LQKENI. There are 15 residues in the CDR3. V lost 2 bases to trimming and J lost 6 bases, with 15 bases between them. In DNA form, the CDR3 reads TGTGCCAGCTCACCAGGCCTACAGGGCCCGGATACGCAGTATTTT. Translating it yields CASSPGLQGPDTQYF. The entire variable domain, with the rest obtained from reference TRBV18 and TRBJ2-3, is as follows: NAGVMQNPRHLVRRRGQEARLRCSPMKGHSHVYWYRQLPEEGLKFMVYLQKENIIDESGMPKERFSAEFPKEGPSILRIQQVVRGDSAAYFCASSPGLQGPDTQYFGPGTRLTVL.

This clonotype was observed a few times. J is TRBJ2-7 and V is TRBV5-1; 9 positions agree with TRBD1. The length of the CDR3 is 15 residues. Losses at the gene ends were 0 bases for V and 3 bases for J; bases not matched to a gene: 4. The germline gives CDR1 SGHRS, CDR2 YFSETQ. CDR3: CASSLGDRVRYEQYF. The CDR3 DNA reads as TGCGCCAGCAGCTTGGGGGACAGGGTACGCTACGAGCAGTACTTC.

This clonotype was counted a few times. This CDR3 is CASSWEGEDTGELFF. The DNA of the CDR3 is TGCGCCAGCAGCTGGGAAGGGGAGGACACCGGGGAGCTGTTTTTT. V is TRBV5-1 and J is TRBJ2-2; a weak D match, TRBD2 (6 bases). The germline CDR1 and CDR2 sequences are SGHRS and YFSETQ. There are 15 residues in the CDR3. V lost 3 bases, J lost 3 bases, and 12 bases lay in between.

This chain joins TRBV3-1 and TRBJ1-2, with a tentative D call TRBD1 (6 bases). Per the germline V gene, CDR1 is LGHDT and CDR2 is YNNKEL (reference sequence). CDR3 length: 14 amino acids. Trimming cost V 4 bases and J 8 bases, with 17 bases left between them. The CDR3 sequence is CASSLFGGAQGYTF. DNA of the CDR3: TGTGCCAGCAGCCTATTCGGGGGGGCCCAGGGCTACACCTTC.

The chain combines TRBV2 with TRBJ2-6; unclear D gene. The length of the CDR3 is 13 residues. CDR1 SNHLY and CDR2 FYNNEI come from the germline V gene. Trimming removed 8 bases at V and 1 base at J, with 6 bases between. Written as DNA, the CDR3 is TGTGCCAGCTGTCAGTCTGGGGCCAACGTCCTGACTTTC. This gives the protein CASCQSGANVLTF.

This clonotype was counted between two and nine times. The chain recombines TRBV27 with TRBJ2-7, with D perhaps TRBD1 (6 bases). Trimming stripped 2 bases from V and 4 bases from J, with 15 bases between. Germline CDR1 MNHEY, CDR2 SMNVEV (reference sequence). This CDR3 has 15 amino acids. CDR3 bases: TGTGCCAGCAGTTTAAGCAGGGGAGCCTTGTACGAGCAGTACTTC. This gives the protein CASSLSRGALYEQYF.

In its sample, this clonotype was seen a few times. V and J are TRBV20-1 and TRBJ2-7; the match to TRBD1 covers 10 bases. The V and J ends lost 2 bases and 4 bases, in that order; junction bases with no gene match: 8. CDR1 and CDR2 from the germline V gene are DFQATT and SNEGSKA (reference sequence). There are 15 residues in the CDR3. In DNA, the CDR3 is TGCAGTGCTAGATCCGGGACAGGGGCTTTGTACGAGCAGTACTTC. This sequence encodes CSARSGTGALYEQYF.

CDR3 amino acids: CASRGTGSNSPLHF. In nucleotides, the CDR3 is TGCGCCAGCAGAGGAACAGGGTCTAATTCACCCCTCCACTTT. This chain joins TRBV5-1 and TRBJ1-6; weak D call: TRBD1 (6 bases). The ends were cut back, 5 bases at V and 6 bases at J, with 12 bases in the middle. Germline CDR1 reads SGHRS; CDR2 reads YFSETQ. The CDR3 loop spans 14 amino acids.

There are many counts of this clonotype. The chain is built from TRBV6-1 and TRBJ1-2, with a weak D call TRBD1 (5 bases). Germline CDR1 is MNHNS and CDR2 is SASEGT. The V end was cut by 2 bases, the J end by 4 bases, with 8 bases between. This CDR3 contains 13 residues. The CDR3 DNA reads TGTGCCAGCAGTGAACAGGGCCTCTATGGCTACACCTTC. Protein sequence: CASSEQGLYGYTF.